Listed here is a single TCR beta chain. Its matching antigen is unknown. This sample was included in a study of cytomegalovirus exposure and HLA in healthy donors. Study-wide results and limits: TCR beta chain V- and J-gene trimming was linked, in a later analysis, to a missense variant in DCLRE1C. Listed as cytomegalovirus-associated were 164 TCR beta chains. Fewer N-insertions than the roughly 670-donor mean were reportedly shown by an Asian-associated ancestry cluster in a later analysis. Across all donors, roughly uniform sequencing depth was an assumption of the presence/absence analyses.

The PCR contained 60 Vbeta and 13 Jbeta primers. Generated by immunoSEQ multiplex PCR, the TCRdb table keeps only in-frame clones and is missing some. The sample contains around 120,000 clones, approximately 76% of which appear only once. The germline V gene has CDR1 LNHDA and CDR2 SQIVND (reference sequence). The length of the CDR3 is 12 residues. This rearrangement joins TRBV19 to TRBJ2-5; TRBD1 matches 7 bases. The J call may be mistaken, given a closer DNA end match to TRBJ2-7. This TCR was recovered from a man aged 60 to 69 in good health and CMV-seropositive. Material for sequencing was PBMCs. The CDR3 sequence is CASKGASYEQYF. CDR3 sequence (DNA): TGTGCCAGCAAGGGGGCATCCTACGAGCAGTACTTC.